What follows describes a single TCR beta chain. This clone was seen once. Its antigen is still unknown. Base qualities were left out, and no much larger clone turns up one base away. The trial excluded patients who had a history of autoimmune disease or were on systemic immunosuppression. Peripheral blood for TCR sequencing was drawn from every dose cohort at baseline, at cycle 4 day 1 and at cycle 7 day 1. Samples came from an open-label, multicenter, first-in-human phase I dose-escalation trial of ivuxolimab. Adults with locally advanced or metastatic melanoma, renal cell carcinoma, hepatocellular carcinoma or head and neck squamous cell carcinoma were enrolled in the trial. Before TCR sequencing, CD4+ and CD8+ T cells were separately sorted from peripheral blood. The sample originates from a study of OX40 agonist ivuxolimab in advanced cancers. With regard to the full study: Ivuxolimab was an agonistic, fully human IgG2 monoclonal antibody directed against OX40 (CD134), a costimulatory receptor. Intravenous ivuxolimab was administered to patients every 2 weeks at six dose levels: 0.01, 0.1, 0.3, 1.5, 3 and 10 mg/kg. Of the approximately 50 dose-escalation patients, hepatocellular carcinoma was present in about 20, melanoma in approximately 15, renal cell carcinoma in 9 and head and neck cancer in 9. The dose-escalation cohort was 82.7% male with a mean age of about 65 years, ranging from roughly 23 to 90. Patients were allowed to have had prior anti-PD-1, anti-PD-L1 or anti-CTLA-4 therapy, and around two fifths of the dose-escalation patients had been treated with checkpoint inhibitors. Partial responses were achieved by three dose-escalation patients, of whom one had hepatocellular carcinoma and two had cutaneous melanoma. The purpose of peripheral TCRbeta sequencing was to test whether ivuxolimab changed TCR sequence diversity and led to clonal T-cell expansion. The monotherapy dose-escalation portion (N ≈ 50 patients) of the phase I ivuxolimab trial is reported in the paper.

Overall study outcomes, separate from this receptor: Low levels of normalized T-cell clonal expansion were also seen in some patients who did not respond. Clonal expansion of both CD4+ and CD8+ blood T cells was observed from baseline to week 6 at doses 0.1 to 3.0 mg/kg. In the 0.1-3.0 mg/kg groups, partial responders had among the lowest normalized peripheral clonal expansion, particularly in CD8+ T cells. After ivuxolimab, expanded clones were on average more numerous among CD8+ T cells than among CD4+ T cells. The antigen specificity of the clonally expanded peripheral T cells was not determined.

CDR3 length: 18 amino acids, cysteine to phenylalanine. This entry keeps only the CDR3 DNA: 54 bases, framed from base 1. The germline V gene (reference sequence) sets CDR1 to SEHNR and CDR2 to FQNEAQ. The germline V and J ends show losses of 1 base and 4 bases respectively, and no gene match explains 8 bases of the junction. To sequence the TCRbeta CDR3 region, genomic DNA was isolated from the sorted cells. TCRbeta CDR3 regions were sequenced using the immunoSEQ Assay. TCRdb took this table from immuneACCESS and kept in-frame rearrangements with V and J called. Such tables lack part of the clones; where checked against another copy, unresolved V genes explain under half of the gap, and the rest is unexplained. The sample table contains approximately 90,000 clones; only one count was recorded for about 88% of them. The ten largest clones add up to 0.25% to 0.3% of the sample.

The sequencing used CD4+ or CD8+ T cells sorted from blood, collected in a trial of the OX40 agonist ivuxolimab. The sequence was obtained from an adult with an advanced solid tumor such as melanoma, head and neck, liver or kidney cancer. The rearrangement combines TRBV7-9 with TRBJ2-6, and 9 junction bases match TRBD2. The DNA reads as follows: TGTGCCAGCAGCTTAGATGGCGGGGGGGCCGCCGGGGCCAACGTCCTGACTTTC. This is translated as CASSLDGGGAAGANVLTF.